The 13 T cell receptor beta chains listed next were all sequenced from one sample in a study of beta chain features in type 1 diabetes. The sequenced template was cDNA made from the entire isolated RNA. The data were produced by immunoSEQ multiplex PCR, yet TCRdb's version contains in-frame clones alone and is incomplete. The data contain 130,000 to 150,000 clones, around a tenth of them seen just once; the ten biggest clones take up about 0.61%. The sample was central memory CD4+ T cells from blood. The receptors originated from a man aged 18 to 30 in good health.

The rearrangement links TRBV7-2 to TRBJ2-7, with a possible D match to TRBD1 (6 bases). This CDR3 comprises 15 residues. Germline-derived CDR1 and CDR2 are SGHTA and FQGNSA. V lost 5 bases and J 4 bases, leaving 18 bases between the germline ends. The CDR3 DNA sequence: TGTGCCAGCAGCCCCGATATCGGCAGGGGTTACGAGCAGTACTTC. It specifies CASSPDIGRGYEQYF. The variable domain in full, completed from reference TRBV7-2 and TRBJ2-7, reads GAGVSQSPSNKVTEKGKDVELRCDPISGHTALYWYRQSLGQGLEFLIYFQGNSAPDKSGLPSDRFSAERTGGSVSTLTIQRTQQEDSAVYLCASSPDIGRGYEQYFGPGTRLTVT.

The chain is built from TRBV18 and TRBJ2-5; possible D gene TRBD2, 6 bases. The DNA end favors TRBJ2-7, so the J call may be wrong. The CDR3 consists of 14 residues. CDR1 and CDR2 (germline): KGHSH, LQKENI. The CDR3 region has the DNA TGTGCCAGCTCAGCAGGACGGGGAGGCTACGAGCAGTACTTC. This encodes CASSAGRGGYEQYF.

The CDR3 reads CASSLGGTGRKLFF. In DNA, the CDR3 is TGTGCCAGCAGCTTAGGCGGGACAGGTCGGAAACTGTTTTTT. The J gene is TRBJ1-4, the V gene TRBV7-2, with 8 positions matching TRBD1. CDR1 and CDR2 from the germline V gene are SGHTA and FQGNSA. Trimming cost V 1 base and J 11 bases; bases outside gene matches: 6. The CDR3 loop spans 14 amino acids.

The V and J genes are TRBV4-3 and TRBJ2-3; D is undetermined. The CDR3 totals 14 residues. Trimming took 4 bases from V and 2 from J, leaving 10 bases between them. Germline V gene sequence: CDR1 LGHNA, CDR2 YSLEER. CDR3: CASSPLINTDTQYF. CDR3 coding DNA: TGCGCCAGCAGCCCGTTAATAAACACAGATACGCAGTATTTT.

This clone occurred a few times. The chain employs TRBV9 and TRBJ1-5, with TRBD1 matching over 10 bases. The trim removed 3 bases at V and 6 bases at J, leaving 6 bases unmatched. Germline CDR1 and CDR2: SGDLS and YYNGEE. This CDR3 is 15 amino acids long. The CDR3 coding sequence is TGTGCCAGCAGCGCAGACAGGGGGCATGGTCAGCCCCAGCATTTT. This gives the protein CASSADRGHGQPQHF.

On this clone: Other nucleotide sequences from this sample produce the same CDR3. The rearrangement uses TRBV7-8 and TRBJ1-2; TRBD1 agrees at 9 bases. The J segment lost 5 bases and the V segment lost 4 bases, leaving 2 bases of the junction unmatched. The CDR3 loop spans 13 amino acids. The germline CDR1 and CDR2 sequences are SGHVS and FQNEAQ. The CDR3 DNA is TGTGCCAGCAGCTCCGGACAGGGGTATGGCTACACCTTC. The encoded protein is CASSSGQGYGYTF.

The J gene is TRBJ1-2, the V gene TRBV7-9, with 9 positions matching TRBD1. CDR3 length: 15 amino acids. Germline CDR1 is SEHNR and CDR2 is FQNEAQ (reference sequence). With V trimmed by 1 base and J by 4 bases, 4 bases remained unmatched. The CDR3 spells CASSLGGTGSYGYTF. CDR3 in DNA: TGTGCCAGCAGCTTAGGTGGGACAGGGAGCTATGGCTACACCTTC.

This clone was seen more than once but under ten times. The chain is built from TRBV15 and TRBJ2-5; D is possibly TRBD2 (7 bases). CDR3 length equals 16 residues. V was trimmed by 1 base and J by 2 bases, leaving 14 bases between them. Per the germline V gene, CDR1 is LNHNV and CDR2 is YYDKDF (reference sequence). The CDR3 DNA follows: TGTGCCACCAGCAGAGGGGGGGCTAGCGGTCAAGAGACCCAGTACTTC. Residues: CATSRGGASGQETQYF.

This clone appeared a few times. The chain couples TRBV4-3 to TRBJ2-3; TRBD2 agrees at 9 bases. J lost 6 bases, V lost 0 bases, and 7 bases had no gene match. Germline V gene sequence: CDR1 LGHNA, CDR2 YSLEER. CDR3 length equals 16 residues. CDR3 bases: TGCGCCAGCAGCCAAGAGTGGCGCGGGGGGGCGGATACGCAGTATTTT. Translation: CASSQEWRGGADTQYF.

This clone was recorded many times. The chain carries TRBV2 and TRBJ1-1; no firm D call. This CDR3 is built from 13 residues. The germline V and J ends were trimmed by 1 base and 3 bases, with 6 bases remaining between them. The germline V gene has CDR1 SNHLY and CDR2 FYNNEI. This chain's CDR3 is CASSEGEDTEAFF. CDR3 bases: TGTGCCAGCAGTGAAGGGGAGGACACTGAAGCTTTCTTT.

The rearrangement links TRBV27 to TRBJ2-5; the D is unclear. The CDR3 loop spans 13 amino acids. The ends were cut back, 8 bases at V and 2 bases at J, with 12 bases in the middle. Germline values: CDR1 MNHEY, CDR2 SMNVEV (reference sequence). In DNA form, the CDR3 reads TGTGCCAGCCGCCTCTCAGGTCAAGAGACCCAGTACTTC. Encoded protein: CASRLSGQETQYF.

About this clone itself: Mismatch with germline at one junction end may stem from a read error. This chain links TRBV6-4 with TRBJ2-3; D gene uncertain. This CDR3 has 13 amino acids. Per the germline V gene, CDR1 is MRHNA and CDR2 is SNTAGT. CDR3 protein: CASSRGSRDTQYF. The CDR3, as DNA: TGTGCCAGCAGCAGAGGAAGCAGAGATACGCAGTATTTT.

This chain uses TRBV18 with TRBJ2-1; 10 nucleotides align to TRBD2. The CDR3 is made up of 16 amino acids. The junction had 4 bases not matched to a gene; V was cut back by 1 base and J by 4 bases. CDR1 and CDR2 from the germline V gene are KGHSH and LQKENI. CDR3 residues: CASSPRSGGEYNEQFF. CDR3 DNA sequence: TGTGCCAGCTCACCACGGAGCGGGGGGGAATACAATGAGCAGTTCTTC.